One and the same sample provided the 24 T cell receptor beta chains below, sequenced in a study of shared clonotypes between healthy human individuals (dated by TCRdb to about 2020). The protocol used for the library was the immunoSEQ multiplex PCR assay. Imported from immuneACCESS, the table was reduced by TCRdb to in-frame sequences with V and J called. These copies leave out some clones; in studies compared against another copy, an unresolved V gene accounts for under half, and the cause of the remainder is not known. In all, the sample holds about 2.1 million clones, and about 93% of those were seen once. About 1.7% of the sample lies in the top ten. CD8 naive samples consisted of CD45RO-negative cells that were positively selected for CCR7, yielding a CD45RA+CCR7+ population without TemRA cells. What was sequenced was naive CD8+ T cells from PBMCs. According to the study, the label for this sample's cell subset or site signals: CD45RA+CCR7+. These receptors came from a young man in good health. Some clones in this sample may be carry-over from other donors' samples.

V and J are TRBV12-5 and TRBJ2-7; D unclear. V was pared by 9 bases and J by 3 bases, with 21 bases between. The CDR3 runs to 15 residues. Germline CDR1 is LGHNT and CDR2 is FRNRAP. Written as DNA, the CDR3 is TGTGCTAGGATACCCGGGCCCCGGGTATTCTACGAGCAGTACTTC. Translation gives CARIPGPRVFYEQYF.

The chain employs TRBV9 and TRBJ2-2; D unresolved. CDR1 is SGDLS, CDR2 YYNGEE, per germline. This CDR3 is built from 17 residues. Trimming cost V 0 bases and J 3 bases, with 15 bases left between them. CDR3 sequence: CASSVGGEGWHTGELFF. The DNA for the CDR3 is TGTGCCAGCAGCGTAGGGGGTGAAGGGTGGCACACCGGGGAGCTGTTTTTT.

The gene calls are TRBV11-2 and TRBJ2-6, with unresolved D. This CDR3 comprises 15 residues. With 3 bases removed from V and 0 bases from J, the gap between germline ends came to 6 bases. CDR1 and CDR2 from the germline V gene are SGHAT and FQNNGV. The CDR3 coding sequence is TGTGCCAGCAGCTTTTACAGCTCTGGGGCCAACGTCCTGACTTTC. Translation: CASSFYSSGANVLTF.

Notes on this clone: Other DNA sequences from this sample encode an identical CDR3 as well. V gene TRBV7-9 combines with J gene TRBJ2-7; TRBD1 agrees at 8 bases. V lost 4 bases, J lost 2 bases, and 7 bases stayed unmatched. This CDR3 contains 15 residues. CDR1 and CDR2 from the germline V gene are SEHNR and FQNEAQ (reference sequence). CDR3 protein: CASSSPGTGAYEQYF. CDR3 DNA sequence: TGTGCCAGCAGCTCCCCCGGGACAGGAGCCTACGAGCAGTACTTC. The variable domain in full, completed from reference TRBV7-9 and TRBJ2-7, reads DTGVSQNPRHKITKRGQNVTFRCDPISEHNRLYWYRQTLGQGPEFLTYFQNEAQLEKSRLLSDRFSAERPKGSFSTLEIQRTEQGDSAMYLCASSSPGTGAYEQYFGPGTRLTVT.

The V gene is TRBV6-5, the J gene TRBJ2-1; perhaps D is TRBD1 or TRBD2 (5 bases each). V was shortened by 2 bases and J by 4 bases, with 9 bases between the two germline ends. The CDR3 extends over 14 amino acids. CDR1 and CDR2 (germline): MNHEY, SVGAGI. Here the CDR3 DNA reads TGTGCCAGCAGTTACGGGGGTACATACAATGAGCAGTTCTTC. Translating it yields CASSYGGTYNEQFF.

The V call is TRBV7-3, the J call TRBJ2-5; 13 positions match TRBD2. The CDR3 is 18 residues long. The trim removed 5 bases at V and 7 bases at J, leaving 16 bases unmatched. The V gene's germline CDR1 is SGHTA and CDR2 FQGTGA. CDR3 coding DNA: TGTGCCAGCAGCCATCACGCCGGGACTAGCGGGGACCCACGGACCCAGTACTTC. This gives the protein CASSHHAGTSGDPRTQYF.

This chain uses TRBV19 with TRBJ1-5; D uncertain. This CDR3 is 15 amino acids long. V was cut by 4 bases and J by 2 bases, with 12 bases left in between. The germline V gene encodes CDR1 LNHDA and CDR2 SQIVND (reference sequence). In nucleotides, the CDR3 is TGTGCCAGTAGTAGCTTCGGGGAGGGCAATCAGCCCCAGCATTTT. Translated: CASSSFGEGNQPQHF.

The chain couples TRBV19 to TRBJ1-2; a possible D gene is TRBD1 (6 bases). V was cut by 3 bases and J by 8 bases, with 13 bases left in between. This CDR3 is 13 amino acids long. Germline values: CDR1 LNHDA, CDR2 SQIVND (reference sequence). The CDR3 spells CASSIGQGRGYTF. The CDR3 DNA follows: TGTGCCAGTAGTATCGGGCAGGGGAGAGGCTACACCTTC.

This clone was found once. V is TRBV9 and J is TRBJ2-5; D uncertain. The CDR3 runs 14 residues. The ends were cut back, 3 bases at V and 1 base at J, with 10 bases in the middle. Germline V gene data show CDR1 as SGDLS and CDR2 as YYNGEE. CDR3: CASSARTSQETQYF. The CDR3 bases are TGTGCCAGCAGCGCCCGGACGTCCCAAGAGACCCAGTACTTC. Full variable domain (remainder filled in from reference TRBV9 and TRBJ2-5): DSGVTQTPKHLITATGQRVTLRCSPRSGDLSVYWYQQSLDQGLQFLIQYYNGEERAKGNILERFSAQQFPDLHSELNLSSLELGDSALYFCASSARTSQETQYFGPGTRLLVL.

The V gene is TRBV6-5, the J gene TRBJ1-2; 12 bases line up with TRBD1. V was clipped by 4 bases and J by 6 bases; unmatched bases: 9. The CDR3 sequence is 16 residues long. Germline values: CDR1 MNHEY, CDR2 SVGAGI. In nucleotides, the CDR3 is TGTGCCAGCAGTTCTTATCCGGGACAGGGGGCTGATGGCTACACCTTC. This gives the protein CASSSYPGQGADGYTF.

CDR3 nucleotides: TGTGCCAGCAGCCTAGATAGTAGCAACGAGCAGTACTTC. This codes for CASSLDSSNEQYF. The chain couples TRBV7-7 to TRBJ2-7, with D unresolved. Trimming stripped 5 bases from V and 5 bases from J, with 13 bases between. The CDR3 has 13 residues. Germline V gene data show CDR1 as SSHAT and CDR2 as FNYEAQ (reference sequence). The variable domain in full, with the rest retrieved from reference TRBV7-7 and TRBJ2-7, is GAGVSQSPRYKVTKRGQDVTLRCDPISSHATLYWYQQALGQGPEFLTYFNYEAQPDKSGLPSDRFSAERPEGSISTLTIQRTEQRDSAMYRCASSLDSSNEQYFGPGTRLTVT.

The chain recombines TRBV7-9 with TRBJ1-1; D uncertain. There are 13 residues in the CDR3. Per germline, CDR1 SEHNR and CDR2 FQNEAQ (reference sequence). Trimming pared 5 bases from V and 5 bases from J, leaving 12 bases between. DNA of the CDR3: TGTGCCAGCAGCCCGAGCGCGGGTACTGAAGCTTTCTTT. Its translation is CASSPSAGTEAFF.

In this sample, this clone turned up once. Other nucleotide sequences from this sample produce the same CDR3. The rearrangement links TRBV27 to TRBJ2-7, with 8 positions matching TRBD1. V shed 3 bases, J shed 1 base, and the junction held 2 bases outside the gene matches. Germline values: CDR1 MNHEY, CDR2 SMNVEV (reference sequence). This CDR3 has 14 amino acids. As DNA, the CDR3 is TGTGCCAGCAGTTTCGGGACAGGATCCTACGAGCAGTACTTC. It yields the protein CASSFGTGSYEQYF.

The V call is TRBV7-2, the J call TRBJ1-4; 10 nucleotides align to TRBD1. The CDR3 is 15 amino acids. V dropped 3 bases and J dropped 8; count of bases not matched to a gene: 6. CDR1 SGHTA and CDR2 FQGNSA come from the germline V gene. Here the CDR3 reads CASSLAGTGVEKLFF. CDR3 bases: TGTGCCAGCAGCTTGGCAGGGACAGGGGTGGAAAAACTGTTTTTT.

This chain links TRBV5-1 with TRBJ2-5; no clear D. The CDR3 runs 13 residues. Trimming left V 6 bases short and J 7 bases short, with 16 bases between. Germline lookup yields CDR1 SGHRS and CDR2 YFSETQ. The CDR3 DNA reads as TGCGCCAGCAAGGACGACGGCCTAGGGACCCAGTACTTC. Residues: CASKDDGLGTQYF.

This clone was seen a few times. This chain connects TRBV7-9 to TRBJ1-4; no clear D. The V and J ends lost 3 bases and 5 bases respectively, with 7 bases between them. The CDR3 is made up of 13 amino acids. Germline V gene data show CDR1 as SEHNR and CDR2 as FQNEAQ (reference sequence). The CDR3 protein is CASSFWPNEKLFF. CDR3 sequence (DNA): TGTGCCAGCAGCTTTTGGCCGAATGAAAAACTGTTTTTT.

V usage is TRBV6-1 and J usage is TRBJ1-2, with 8 bases fitting TRBD1. Germline CDR1 reads MNHNS; CDR2 reads SASEGT. The CDR3 has 14 amino acids. V lost 6 bases and J lost 2; bases outside the gene matches: 5. The CDR3 DNA follows: TGTGCCAGCAGCCCGGACAGGGTCAACTATGGCTACACCTTC. It specifies CASSPDRVNYGYTF.

This clone was seen once. The chain couples TRBV29-1 to TRBJ2-1, with TRBD2 matching over 15 bases. CDR3 length equals 16 residues. V trimming: 5 bases; J trimming: 2 bases; junction bases outside the gene matches: 4. The germline V gene encodes CDR1 SQVTM and CDR2 ANQGSEA. The CDR3 loop reads CSVSGTSGRPYNEQFF. CDR3 DNA sequence: TGCAGCGTTTCAGGGACTAGCGGGAGGCCCTACAATGAGCAGTTCTTC.

This rearrangement joins TRBV7-9 to TRBJ2-3; 8 bases map to TRBD2. This CDR3 comprises 16 residues. Germline CDR1 SEHNR, CDR2 FQNEAQ (reference sequence). V shed 4 bases, J shed 0 bases, and the junction held 6 bases outside the gene matches. CDR3 nucleotide sequence: TGTGCCAGCAGCTCCCTACGGGAGGGTAGCACAGATACGCAGTATTTT. Its translation is CASSSLREGSTDTQYF.

V gene TRBV10-3 combines with J gene TRBJ1-2; D is ambiguous. V was trimmed by 7 bases and J by 4 bases, leaving 16 bases between them. From germline, CDR1 is ENHRY and CDR2 SYGVKD. The CDR3 spans 14 residues. CDR3 sequence reads: CAIIVEGTPYGYTF. Written as DNA, the CDR3 is TGTGCCATCATAGTAGAGGGCACTCCCTATGGCTACACCTTC.

This chain links TRBV7-9 with TRBJ2-2, with a possible D match to TRBD2 (6 bases). Germline-derived CDR1 and CDR2 are SEHNR and FQNEAQ (reference sequence). Trimming took 8 bases from V and 0 from J, leaving 19 bases between them. The CDR3 covers 17 residues. The CDR3 spells CASGGGSSVTNTGELFF. The CDR3 DNA is TGTGCCAGCGGCGGAGGCTCTAGCGTAACGAACACCGGGGAGCTGTTTTTT. The variable domain in full, with the rest retrieved from reference TRBV7-9 and TRBJ2-2, is DTGVSQNPRHKITKRGQNVTFRCDPISEHNRLYWYRQTLGQGPEFLTYFQNEAQLEKSRLLSDRFSAERPKGSFSTLEIQRTEQGDSAMYLCASGGGSSVTNTGELFFGEGSRLTVL.

This clone was found a few times. The chain carries TRBV18 and TRBJ1-3, with a possible D match to TRBD1 (5 bases). CDR3 length: 16 residues. Germline CDR1 and CDR2: KGHSH and LQKENI. Trimming took 0 bases from V and 5 from J, leaving 14 bases between them. DNA for the CDR3: TGTGCCAGCTCACCACCTTCTACAGGCCCAAGAAACACCATATATTTT. It codes for CASSPPSTGPRNTIYF.

This clone was observed a few times. The rearrangement joins TRBV5-1 to TRBJ1-1; D remains ambiguous. V lost 4 bases, J lost 5 bases, and 9 bases lay in between. This CDR3 has 12 residues. The germline V gene encodes CDR1 SGHRS and CDR2 YFSETQ. CDR3 sequence reads: CASSAEGTEAFF. CDR3 DNA sequence: TGCGCCAGCAGCGCCGAAGGAACTGAAGCTTTCTTT.

Here the CDR3 DNA reads TGTGCCAGCAGCTTTCGGTCGTTAGCGGGAGTCCCAGATACGCAGTATTTT. Protein: CASSFRSLAGVPDTQYF. The chain has TRBV7-3 and TRBJ2-3; 9 bases are shared with TRBD2. V lost 3 bases, J lost 4 bases, and 11 bases stayed unmatched. The CDR3 runs to 17 residues. Germline assignment: CDR1 SGHTA and CDR2 FQGTGA.